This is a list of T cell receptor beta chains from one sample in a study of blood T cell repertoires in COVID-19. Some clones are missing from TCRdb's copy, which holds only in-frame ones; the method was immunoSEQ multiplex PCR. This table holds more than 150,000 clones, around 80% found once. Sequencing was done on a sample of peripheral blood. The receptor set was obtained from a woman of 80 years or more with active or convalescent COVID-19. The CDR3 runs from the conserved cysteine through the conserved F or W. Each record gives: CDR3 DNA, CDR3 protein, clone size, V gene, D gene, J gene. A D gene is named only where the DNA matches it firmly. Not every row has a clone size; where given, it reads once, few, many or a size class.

TGTGCCAGCAGGAAGGACACTATAAATGAAAAACTGTTTTTT | CASRKDTINEKLFF | . | TRBV6-5 | . | TRBJ1-4
TGTGCCAGCAGCCCCGGTCGGGCGACAGATTCTGGAAACACCATATATTTT | CASSPGRATDSGNTIYF | . | TRBV7-8 | . | TRBJ1-3
TGTGCCAGCAGCGTGGAAGGACAGGGCTTCTATGGCTACACCTTC | CASSVEGQGFYGYTF | . | TRBV9 | TRBD1 | TRBJ1-2
TGTGCCAGCAGCAGTGATACAGGGGGCCTCACCGGGGAGCTGTTTTTT | CASSSDTGGLTGELFF | . | TRBV11-3 | TRBD1 | TRBJ2-2
TGTGCCAGCAGTTTATTTAGCGGGGCCTCTGGGGCCAACGTCCTGACTTTC | CASSLFSGASGANVLTF | few | TRBV28 | TRBD2 | TRBJ2-6
TGTGCCAGTAGTATAGCAGGAACATCGGACACTGAAGCTTTCTTT | CASSIAGTSDTEAFF | . | TRBV19 | . | TRBJ1-1
TGTGCCAGCAGCCAAGTCCGACAGGGGCCCCAAGAGACCCAGTACTTC | CASSQVRQGPQETQYF | . | TRBV13 | TRBD1 | TRBJ2-5
TGCGCCAGCAGCCAAGGTCAGGGCAGGGGGGAAGAGACCCAGTACTTC | CASSQGQGRGEETQYF | . | TRBV4-3 | . | TRBJ2-5
TGTGCCAGCAGTAGACAGGGGAGAACTGAAGCTTTCTTT | CASSRQGRTEAFF | few | TRBV28 | TRBD1 | TRBJ1-1
TGTGCCAGCAGTCGGGACACCCCAAACAATCAGCCCCAGCATTTT | CASSRDTPNNQPQHF | once | TRBV6-5 | . | TRBJ1-5
TGTGCCAGCAGTTCTCGCATCTCCAGCTCTGGAAACACCATATATTTT | CASSSRISSSGNTIYF | . | TRBV6-5 | . | TRBJ1-3
TGTGCCAGTAGCGCAGGGGGTGGCTACACCTTC | CASSAGGGYTF | . | TRBV19 | TRBD1 | TRBJ1-2
TGTGCCAGCAGCTTAGCGGGCCCCAGGGGGCATGGTGAAAAACTGTTTTTT | CASSLAGPRGHGEKLFF | . | TRBV7-9 | TRBD1 | TRBJ1-4
TGTGCCAGCAGCGTAGTCGGGGGATTCACAGATACGCAGTATTTT | CASSVVGGFTDTQYF | . | TRBV9 | . | TRBJ2-3
TGCGCCAGCTACTCCGGGACAGGGGGAACTGAAGCTTTCTTT | CASYSGTGGTEAFF | . | TRBV5-1 | TRBD1 | TRBJ1-1
TGTGCCACCAGCAGAGAAAAGAGAGCTTACGGCTACACCTTC | CATSREKRAYGYTF | . | TRBV15 | . | TRBJ1-2
TGTGCCAGCAGTTACTTCAGCCCGGGGGGAGGGACTGAAGCTTTCTTT | CASSYFSPGGGTEAFF | . | TRBV6-5 | . | TRBJ1-1
TGTGCCAGCAGCCCCCCCGGGGGTCGACTTAATGAGCAGTTCTTC | CASSPPGGRLNEQFF | . | TRBV7-9 | . | TRBJ2-1
TGTGCCAGCAGCTTAGACGGGACAGGCACTGAAGCTTTCTTT | CASSLDGTGTEAFF | few | TRBV7-2 | TRBD1 | TRBJ1-1
TGTGCCAGCAGCTTGGGGGGGACGGTGTATGGCTACACCTTC | CASSLGGTVYGYTF | . | TRBV7-9 | . | TRBJ1-2
TGTGCCAGCAGGGGACAGGGGGCATACACCGGGGAGCTGTTTTTT | CASRGQGAYTGELFF | . | TRBV27 | TRBD1 | TRBJ2-2
TGTGCCAGCAGCGTCTCTAGCGGGCGATCCACAGATACGCAGTATTTT | CASSVSSGRSTDTQYF | . | TRBV4-2 | TRBD2 | TRBJ2-3
TGTGCCAGCGCTGGGTTGGGGGGTGGCGAGCAGTACTTC | CASAGLGGGEQYF | few | TRBV27 | . | TRBJ2-7
TGTGCCAGCAGCTCGGACAGGGTGAATGAGCAGTTCTTC | CASSSDRVNEQFF | . | TRBV5-4 | TRBD1 | TRBJ2-1
TGCGCCAGCAGTTACGAACGGAGAAACACTGAAGCTTTCTTT | CASSYERRNTEAFF | . | TRBV5-1 | . | TRBJ1-1
TGTGCCAGCAGTTTGGGACAGGGAAACATGGGCTACACCTTC | CASSLGQGNMGYTF | . | TRBV28 | TRBD1 | TRBJ1-2
TGTGCCAGCAGTTACTCGGACAGAGGATTCACTGAAGCTTTCTTT | CASSYSDRGFTEAFF | . | TRBV6-2/TRBV6-3 | . | TRBJ1-1
TGTGCCAGCACCCCACGAGGGGGCAGGGGCAATCAGCCCCAGCATTTT | CASTPRGGRGNQPQHF | once | TRBV28 | TRBD1 | TRBJ1-5
TGTGCCTGGAGTCCCCAGAGGTACACTGAAGCTTTCTTT | CAWSPQRYTEAFF | . | TRBV30 | . | TRBJ1-1
TGTGCCAGCAGCTCTGCAGATAACACTGAAGCTTTCTTT | CASSSADNTEAFF | . | TRBV6-6 | . | TRBJ1-1
TGCGCCAGCAGCTTGGGTACAGGGTGGGACACTGAAGCTTTCTTT | CASSLGTGWDTEAFF | once | TRBV5-1 | . | TRBJ1-1
TGTGCCAGCAGTCCTCGGACAGGGACTTTTAACTATGGCTACACCTTC | CASSPRTGTFNYGYTF | . | TRBV27 | TRBD1 | TRBJ1-2
TGCAGTGCTAGTGGGTCCGGGACACCCCGTGGCTACACCTTC | CSASGSGTPRGYTF | . | TRBV20-1 | . | TRBJ1-2
TGCGCCAGCAGCTCGCAGGGGGCTGGCTACGAGCAGTACTTC | CASSSQGAGYEQYF | . | TRBV5-1 | TRBD1 | TRBJ2-7
TGTGCCAGCAGCCCCGCCGCGGGACGCACTTCCACCGGGGAGCTGTTTTTT | CASSPAAGRTSTGELFF | . | TRBV11-2 | . | TRBJ2-2